This T cell receptor (beta chain) was documented in a study of CD8 T cells in Susac syndrome. Study observations and caveats: The study recognized that its TCR sequencing and HLA analysis covered a relatively small number of individuals.

Notes on this clonotype: Its target is not known.

With 5 bases removed from V and 8 bases from J, the gap between germline ends came to 13 bases. The CDR3 runs 13 residues. Germline assignment: CDR1 MNHEY and CDR2 SMNVEV (reference sequence). Healthy donors matched for age and sex were used as controls. Both CD4+ and CD8+ T cells were negatively isolated, and TEMRA cells underwent FACS enrichment. RNA, at about 0.45 to 1 ug, was reverse transcribed with random hexamers. Across 54 Vbeta and 13 Jbeta, TCR beta CDR3 was amplified with immunoSEQ multiplex PCR. TCRdb processed the immunoSEQ multiplex PCR reads anew with MiXCR; each CDR3 protein has one entry. The table has approximately 150,000 distinct CDR3 sequences, about 91% seen once.

The source is a human donor in good health. The chain links TRBV27 to TRBJ2-1; TRBD2 might be the D (5 bases). Material for sequencing was CD4+ T cells from PBMCs. CDR3 sequence reads: CASSVTLDHEQFF. The CDR3, as DNA: TGTGCCAGCAGTGTAACACTAGATCATGAGCAGTTCTTC.